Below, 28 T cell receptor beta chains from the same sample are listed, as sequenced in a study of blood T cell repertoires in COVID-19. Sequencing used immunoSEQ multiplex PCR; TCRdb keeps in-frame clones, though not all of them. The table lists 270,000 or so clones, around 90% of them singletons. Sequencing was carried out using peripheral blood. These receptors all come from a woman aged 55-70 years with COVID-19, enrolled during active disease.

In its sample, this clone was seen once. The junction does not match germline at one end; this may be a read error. This CDR3 is CASGYSWEGSVEQFF. DNA of the CDR3: TGTGCCAGCGGTTACTCCTGGGAAGGGAGCGTTGAGCAGTTCTTC. J is TRBJ2-1 and V is TRBV6-5, with a tentative D call TRBD2 (5 bases). The V gene's germline CDR1 is MNHEY and CDR2 SVGAGI. The CDR3 totals 15 residues.

The CDR3 bases are TGTGCCAGCAGCCTCGAGGGGGACAGGCAAGAGACCCAGTACTTC. Amino acid sequence: CASSLEGDRQETQYF. The J gene is TRBJ2-5, the V gene TRBV13, with 8 positions matching TRBD1. With V trimmed by 5 bases and J by 2 bases, 7 bases remained unmatched. The CDR3 spans 15 residues. Germline V CDR1 and CDR2: PRHDT, FYEKMQ (reference sequence). Complete variable domain (other parts from reference TRBV13 and TRBJ2-5): AAGVIQSPRHLIKEKRETATLKCYPIPRHDTVYWYQQGPGQDPQFLISFYEKMQSDKGSIPDRFSAQQFSDYHSELNMSSLELGDSALYFCASSLEGDRQETQYFGPGTRLLVL.

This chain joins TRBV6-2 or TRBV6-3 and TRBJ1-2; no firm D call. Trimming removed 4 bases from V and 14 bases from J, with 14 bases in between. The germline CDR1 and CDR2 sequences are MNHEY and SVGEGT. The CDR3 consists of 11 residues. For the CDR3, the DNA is TGTGCCAGCAGTTCCGGACTCCGGGAAACCTTC. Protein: CASSSGLRETF.

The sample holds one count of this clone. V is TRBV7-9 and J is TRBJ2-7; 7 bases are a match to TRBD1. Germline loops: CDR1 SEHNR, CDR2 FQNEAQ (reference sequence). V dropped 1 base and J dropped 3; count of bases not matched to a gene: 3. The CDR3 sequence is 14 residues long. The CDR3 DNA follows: TGTGCCAGCAGCTTAGAGCCAGGGGGCTACGAGCAGTACTTC. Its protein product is CASSLEPGGYEQYF. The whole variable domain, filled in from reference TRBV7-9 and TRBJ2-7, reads DTGVSQNPRHKITKRGQNVTFRCDPISEHNRLYWYRQTLGQGPEFLTYFQNEAQLEKSRLLSDRFSAERPKGSFSTLEIQRTEQGDSAMYLCASSLEPGGYEQYFGPGTRLTVT.

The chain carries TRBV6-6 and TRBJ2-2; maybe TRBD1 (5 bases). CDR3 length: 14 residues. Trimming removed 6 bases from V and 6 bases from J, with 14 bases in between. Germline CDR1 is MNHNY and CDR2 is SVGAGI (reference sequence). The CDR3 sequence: CASRKGQGAGELFF. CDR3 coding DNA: TGTGCCAGCAGAAAAGGCCAGGGTGCCGGGGAGCTGTTTTTT.

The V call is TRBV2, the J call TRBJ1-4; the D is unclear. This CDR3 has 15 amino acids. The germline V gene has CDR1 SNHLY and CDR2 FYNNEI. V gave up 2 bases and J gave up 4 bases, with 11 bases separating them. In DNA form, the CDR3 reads TGTGCCAGCAGTGAATCGTGGCGGGGTAATGAAAAACTGTTTTTT. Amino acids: CASSESWRGNEKLFF.

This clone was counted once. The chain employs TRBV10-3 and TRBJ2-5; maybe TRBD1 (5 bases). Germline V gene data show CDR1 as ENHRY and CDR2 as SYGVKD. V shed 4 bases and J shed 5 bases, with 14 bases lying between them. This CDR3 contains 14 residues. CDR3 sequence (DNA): TGTGCCATCAGTGGCCATGTGGCAGGGGAGACCCAGTACTTC. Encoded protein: CAISGHVAGETQYF.

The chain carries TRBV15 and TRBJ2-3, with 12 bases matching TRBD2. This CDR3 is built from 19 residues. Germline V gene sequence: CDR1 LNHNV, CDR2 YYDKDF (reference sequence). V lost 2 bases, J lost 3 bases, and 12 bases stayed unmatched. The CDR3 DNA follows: TGTGCCACCAGCAGAACATCTAGCGGGGGGGATTTCCGTACAGATACGCAGTATTTT. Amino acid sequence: CATSRTSSGGDFRTDTQYF.

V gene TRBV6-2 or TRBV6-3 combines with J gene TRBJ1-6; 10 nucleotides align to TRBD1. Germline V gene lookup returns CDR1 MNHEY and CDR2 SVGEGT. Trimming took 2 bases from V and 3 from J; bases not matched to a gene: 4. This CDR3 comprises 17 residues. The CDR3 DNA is TGTGCCAGCAGTTACCCAAGGACAGGGGGCTATAATTCACCCCTCCACTTT. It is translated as CASSYPRTGGYNSPLHF.

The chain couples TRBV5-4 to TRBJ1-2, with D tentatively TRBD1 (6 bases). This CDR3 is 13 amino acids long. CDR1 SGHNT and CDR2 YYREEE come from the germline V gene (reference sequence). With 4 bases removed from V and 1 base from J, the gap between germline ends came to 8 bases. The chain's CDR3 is CASSQDSNYGYTF. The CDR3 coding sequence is TGTGCCAGCAGCCAGGACAGTAACTATGGCTACACCTTC.

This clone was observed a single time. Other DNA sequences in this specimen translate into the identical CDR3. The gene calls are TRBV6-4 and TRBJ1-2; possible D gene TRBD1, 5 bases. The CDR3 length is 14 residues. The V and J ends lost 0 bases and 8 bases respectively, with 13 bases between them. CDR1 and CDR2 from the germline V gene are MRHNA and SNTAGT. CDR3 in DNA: TGTGCCAGCAGTGACTCTGCAGGGATTTACGGCTACACCTTC. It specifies CASSDSAGIYGYTF.

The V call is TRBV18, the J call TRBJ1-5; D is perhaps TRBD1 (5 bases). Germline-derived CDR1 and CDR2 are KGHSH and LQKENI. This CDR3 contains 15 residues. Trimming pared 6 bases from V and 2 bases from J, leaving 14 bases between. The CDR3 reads CASSPAGEGNQPQHF. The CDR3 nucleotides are TGTGCCAGCTCCCCGGCGGGGGAGGGCAATCAGCCCCAGCATTTT.

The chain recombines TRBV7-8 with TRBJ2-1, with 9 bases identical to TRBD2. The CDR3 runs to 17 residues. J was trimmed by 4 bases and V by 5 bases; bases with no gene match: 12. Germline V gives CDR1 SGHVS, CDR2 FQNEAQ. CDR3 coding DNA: TGTGCCAGCAGCCTTACGAGAGCGGGGGGACTTTACAATGAGCAGTTCTTC. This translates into CASSLTRAGGLYNEQFF.

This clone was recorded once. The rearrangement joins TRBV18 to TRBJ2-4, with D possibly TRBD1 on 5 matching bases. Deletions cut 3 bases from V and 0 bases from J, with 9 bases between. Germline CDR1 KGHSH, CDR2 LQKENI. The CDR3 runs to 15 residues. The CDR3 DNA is TGTGCCAGCTCACCCCCAGGGATAGCCAAAAACATTCAGTACTTC. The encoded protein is CASSPPGIAKNIQYF.

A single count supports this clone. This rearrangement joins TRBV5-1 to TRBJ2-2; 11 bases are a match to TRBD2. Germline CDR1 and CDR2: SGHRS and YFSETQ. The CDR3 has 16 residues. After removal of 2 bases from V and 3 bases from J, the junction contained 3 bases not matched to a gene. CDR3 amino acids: CASSLLAGEYTGELFF. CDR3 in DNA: TGCGCCAGCAGCTTACTAGCGGGGGAGTACACCGGGGAGCTGTTTTTT. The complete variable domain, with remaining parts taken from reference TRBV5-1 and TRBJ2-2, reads KAGVTQTPRYLIKTRGQQVTLSCSPISGHRSVSWYQQTPGQGLQFLFEYFSETQRNKGNFPGRFSGRQFSNSRSEMNVSTLELGDSALYLCASSLLAGEYTGELFFGEGSRLTVL.

The CDR3 here is CASRPGINYGYTF. For the CDR3, the DNA is TGTGCCAGCAGGCCAGGGATTAACTATGGCTACACCTTC. The rearrangement uses TRBV2 and TRBJ1-2; maybe TRBD1 (5 bases). Per the germline V gene, CDR1 is SNHLY and CDR2 is FYNNEI. Trimming removed 6 bases from V and 1 base from J, with 9 bases in between. The CDR3 consists of 13 residues.

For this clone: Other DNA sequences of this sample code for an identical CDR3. The CDR3 sequence is CASSMDRGHYGYTF. Written as DNA, the CDR3 is TGTGCCAGTAGTATGGACAGGGGCCACTATGGCTACACCTTC. This chain connects TRBV19 to TRBJ1-2; 9 nucleotides match TRBD1. After removal of 3 bases from V and 3 bases from J, the junction contained 2 bases not matched to a gene. The CDR3 has 14 amino acids. Germline loops: CDR1 LNHDA, CDR2 SQIVND (reference sequence).

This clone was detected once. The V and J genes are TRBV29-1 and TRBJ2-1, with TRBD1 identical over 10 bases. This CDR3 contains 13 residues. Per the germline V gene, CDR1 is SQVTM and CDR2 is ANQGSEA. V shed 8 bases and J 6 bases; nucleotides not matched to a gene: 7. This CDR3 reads CSTRQGAGNEQFF. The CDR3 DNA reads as TGCAGCACCAGACAGGGGGCGGGCAATGAGCAGTTCTTC.

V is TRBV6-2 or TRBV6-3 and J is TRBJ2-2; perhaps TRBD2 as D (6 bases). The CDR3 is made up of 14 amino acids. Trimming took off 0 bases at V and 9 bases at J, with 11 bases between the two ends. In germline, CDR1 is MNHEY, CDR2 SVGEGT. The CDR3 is CASSYSPGERELFF. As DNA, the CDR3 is TGTGCCAGCAGTTACTCTCCGGGGGAGCGGGAGCTGTTTTTT.

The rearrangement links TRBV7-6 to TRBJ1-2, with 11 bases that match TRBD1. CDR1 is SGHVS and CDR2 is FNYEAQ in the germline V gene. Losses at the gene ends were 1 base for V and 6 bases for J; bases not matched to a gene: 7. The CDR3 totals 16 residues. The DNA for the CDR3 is TGTGCCAGCAGCTTAGGTGGGACAGGGGGAAATCATGGCTACACCTTC. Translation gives CASSLGGTGGNHGYTF.

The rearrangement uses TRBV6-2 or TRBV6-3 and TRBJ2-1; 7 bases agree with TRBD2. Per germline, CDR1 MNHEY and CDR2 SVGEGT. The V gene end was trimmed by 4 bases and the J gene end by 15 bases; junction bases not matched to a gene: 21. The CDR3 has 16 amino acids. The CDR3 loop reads CASSSQGVLRGVPWFF. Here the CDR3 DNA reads TGTGCCAGCAGTTCCCAAGGGGTCCTCCGGGGGGTACCATGGTTCTTC.

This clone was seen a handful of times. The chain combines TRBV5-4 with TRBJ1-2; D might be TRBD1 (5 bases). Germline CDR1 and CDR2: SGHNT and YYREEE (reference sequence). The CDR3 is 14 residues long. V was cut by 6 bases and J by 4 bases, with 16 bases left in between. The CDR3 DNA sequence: TGTGCCAGCACCCCTAGGGGTGGATCCTATGGCTACACCTTC. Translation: CASTPRGGSYGYTF.

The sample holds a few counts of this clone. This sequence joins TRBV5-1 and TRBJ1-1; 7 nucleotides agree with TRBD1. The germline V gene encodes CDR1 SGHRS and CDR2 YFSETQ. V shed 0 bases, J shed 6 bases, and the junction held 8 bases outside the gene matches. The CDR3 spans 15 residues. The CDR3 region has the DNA TGCGCCAGCAGCTTGGGACGGGGACAGAGCGCTGAAGCTTTCTTT. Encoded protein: CASSLGRGQSAEAFF.

CDR3 in amino acids: CASSFSGWQPQHF. DNA of the CDR3: TGTGCCAGCAGTTTTTCGGGGTGGCAGCCCCAGCATTTT. The V and J genes are TRBV6-2 or TRBV6-3 and TRBJ1-5; D is unclear. Germline CDR1 and CDR2: MNHEY and SVGEGT. The CDR3 is made up of 13 amino acids. V was clipped by 4 bases and J by 7 bases, with 11 bases between them.

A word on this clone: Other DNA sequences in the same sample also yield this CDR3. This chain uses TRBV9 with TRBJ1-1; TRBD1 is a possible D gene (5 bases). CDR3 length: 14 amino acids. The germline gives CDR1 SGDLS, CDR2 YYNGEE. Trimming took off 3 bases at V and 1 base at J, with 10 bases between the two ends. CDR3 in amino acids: CASSARGGNTEAFF. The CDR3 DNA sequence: TGTGCCAGCAGCGCAAGGGGAGGGAACACTGAAGCTTTCTTT.

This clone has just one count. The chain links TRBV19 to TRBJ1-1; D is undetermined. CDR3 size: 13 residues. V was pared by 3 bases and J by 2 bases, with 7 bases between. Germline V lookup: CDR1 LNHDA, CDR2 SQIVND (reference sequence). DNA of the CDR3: TGTGCCAGTAGTATCTCCAGAAACACTGAAGCTTTCTTT. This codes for CASSISRNTEAFF.

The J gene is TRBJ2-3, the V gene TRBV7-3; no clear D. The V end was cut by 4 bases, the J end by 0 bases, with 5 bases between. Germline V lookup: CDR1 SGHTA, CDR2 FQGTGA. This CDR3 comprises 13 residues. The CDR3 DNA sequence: TGTGCCAGCAGCTCCCAGAGCACAGATACGCAGTATTTT. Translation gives CASSSQSTDTQYF.

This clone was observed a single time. The CDR3 loop is CASSAARIYSNQPQHF. Here the CDR3 DNA reads TGTGCCAGCTCAGCGGCACGTATCTATAGCAATCAGCCCCAGCATTTT. V and J are TRBV18 and TRBJ1-5; D uncertain. Looked up from germline, CDR1 is KGHSH and CDR2 is LQKENI. V was pared by 5 bases and J by 0 bases, with 14 bases between. The CDR3 sequence is 16 residues long.